This TCR beta chain was sequenced during a study of long-term antiretroviral therapy in people with HIV. In the study overall: Samples collected earliest predate the 2015 immediate-ART recommendation by about a decade. Study findings and constraints: Blood in the study was drawn between about 2003 and 2018, possibly under older ART regimens, which may be less effective than current ones. Dominance of pre-ART expanded clones persisted, fluctuating and often declining after ART.

This clone was seen only a few times. The target antigen is unknown. Survey-level immunoSEQ v3.0 assays were run. The protocol was immunoSEQ multiplex PCR, while the TCRdb copy is restricted to in-frame clones and leaves out a portion. The sample lists about 12,000 clones; 83% were seen once. CDR1 MGHRA and CDR2 YSYEKL come from the germline V gene. The CDR3 has 16 amino acids. V was pared by 2 bases and J by 0 bases, with 11 bases between. Prior to DNA extraction, the samples held about 1-11 million cryopreserved PBMC. This TCR came from a man aged 35 to 55 with HIV. Sample: unsorted PBMCs, taken 3.4 years after starting antiretroviral therapy. The gene calls are TRBV4-1 and TRBJ1-3; D not resolved. CDR3 nucleotides: TGCGCCAGCAGCCAAAGCCTATCAAGCTCTGGAAACACCATATATTTT. This sequence encodes CASSQSLSSSGNTIYF.